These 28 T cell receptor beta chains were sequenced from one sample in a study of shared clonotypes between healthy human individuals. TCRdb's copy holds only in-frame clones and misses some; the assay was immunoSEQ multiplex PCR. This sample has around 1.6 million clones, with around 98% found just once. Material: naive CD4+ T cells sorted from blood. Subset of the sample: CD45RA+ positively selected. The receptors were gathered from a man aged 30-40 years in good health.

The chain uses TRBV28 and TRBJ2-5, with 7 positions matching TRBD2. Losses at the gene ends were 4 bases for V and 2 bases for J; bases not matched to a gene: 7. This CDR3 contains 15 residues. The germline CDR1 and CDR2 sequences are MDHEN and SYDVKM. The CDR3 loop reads CASSSASGIQETQYF. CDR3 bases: TGTGCCAGCAGTTCGGCTAGCGGAATACAAGAGACCCAGTACTTC.

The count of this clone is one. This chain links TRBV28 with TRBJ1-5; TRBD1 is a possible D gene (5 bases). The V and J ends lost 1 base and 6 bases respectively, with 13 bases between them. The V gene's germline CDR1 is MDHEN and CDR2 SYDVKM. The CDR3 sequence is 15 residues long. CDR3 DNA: TGTGCCAGCAGTTTATCGGCCAGGGACGGTCAGCCCCAGCATTTT. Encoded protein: CASSLSARDGQPQHF.

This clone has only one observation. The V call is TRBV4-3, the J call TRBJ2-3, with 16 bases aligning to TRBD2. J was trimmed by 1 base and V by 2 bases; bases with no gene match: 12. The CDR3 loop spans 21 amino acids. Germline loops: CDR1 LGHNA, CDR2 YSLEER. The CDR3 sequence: CASSQFPMGLAGGPGTDTQYF. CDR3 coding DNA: TGCGCCAGCAGCCAATTCCCAATGGGACTAGCGGGAGGGCCGGGCACAGATACGCAGTATTTT.

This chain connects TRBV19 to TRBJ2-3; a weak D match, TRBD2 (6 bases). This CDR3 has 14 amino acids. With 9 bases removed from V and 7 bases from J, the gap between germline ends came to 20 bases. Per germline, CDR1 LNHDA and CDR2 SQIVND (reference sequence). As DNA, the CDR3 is TGTGCCAGCCGGGCGGGGTTCGAACGGCATACGCAGTATTTT. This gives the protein CASRAGFERHTQYF.

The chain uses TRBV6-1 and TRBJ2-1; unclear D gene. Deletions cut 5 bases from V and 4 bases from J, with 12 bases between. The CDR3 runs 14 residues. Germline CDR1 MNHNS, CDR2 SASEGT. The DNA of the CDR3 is TGTGCCAGCAGTCCTCTCCACAGTTACAATGAGCAGTTCTTC. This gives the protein CASSPLHSYNEQFF.

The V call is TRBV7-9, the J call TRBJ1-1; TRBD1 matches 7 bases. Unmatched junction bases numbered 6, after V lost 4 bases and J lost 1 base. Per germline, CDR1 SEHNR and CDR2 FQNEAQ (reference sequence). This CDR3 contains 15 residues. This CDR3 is CASSSAGQANTEAFF. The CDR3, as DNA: TGTGCCAGCAGCTCCGCCGGACAGGCGAACACTGAAGCTTTCTTT.

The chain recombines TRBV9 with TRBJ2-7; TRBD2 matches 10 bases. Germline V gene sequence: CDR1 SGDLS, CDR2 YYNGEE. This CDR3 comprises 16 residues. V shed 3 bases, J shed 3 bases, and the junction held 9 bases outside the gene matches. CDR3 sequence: CASSAEPGLADYEQYF. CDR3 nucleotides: TGTGCCAGCAGCGCCGAGCCCGGACTAGCGGACTACGAGCAGTACTTC.

The CDR3 DNA is TGCAGCGCCCTGACAGTCATCCAAGAGACCCAGTACTTC. Translation: CSALTVIQETQYF. This sequence joins TRBV29-1 and TRBJ2-5; tentatively, D is TRBD1 (5 bases). V was trimmed by 7 bases and J by 1 base, leaving 13 bases between them. The CDR3 totals 13 residues. Germline CDR1 and CDR2: SQVTM and ANQGSEA.

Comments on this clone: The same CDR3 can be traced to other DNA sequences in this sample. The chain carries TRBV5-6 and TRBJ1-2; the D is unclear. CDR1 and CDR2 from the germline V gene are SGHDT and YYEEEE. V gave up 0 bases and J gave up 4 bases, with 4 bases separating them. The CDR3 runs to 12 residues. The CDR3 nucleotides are TGTGCCAGCAGCTTGGACAGCTATGGCTACACCTTC. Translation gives CASSLDSYGYTF.

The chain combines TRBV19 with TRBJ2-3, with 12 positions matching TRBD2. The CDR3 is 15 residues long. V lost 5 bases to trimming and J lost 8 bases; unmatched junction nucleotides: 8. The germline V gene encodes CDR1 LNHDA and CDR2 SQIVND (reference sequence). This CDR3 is CASSPTSGRGSTQYF. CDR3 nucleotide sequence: TGTGCCAGTAGTCCGACTAGCGGGAGAGGGAGTACGCAGTATTTT.

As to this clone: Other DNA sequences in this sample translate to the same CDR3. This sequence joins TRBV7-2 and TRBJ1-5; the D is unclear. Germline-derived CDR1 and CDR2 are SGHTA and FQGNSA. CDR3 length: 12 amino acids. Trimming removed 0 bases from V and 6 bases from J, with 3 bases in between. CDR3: CASSLASQPQHF. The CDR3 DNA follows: TGTGCCAGCAGCTTAGCCAGTCAGCCCCAGCATTTT.

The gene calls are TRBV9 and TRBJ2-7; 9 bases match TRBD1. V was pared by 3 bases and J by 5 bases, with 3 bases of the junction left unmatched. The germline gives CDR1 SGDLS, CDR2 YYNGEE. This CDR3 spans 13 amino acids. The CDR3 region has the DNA TGTGCCAGCAGCGGCCGGGACAGGGACGAGCAGTACTTC. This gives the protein CASSGRDRDEQYF.

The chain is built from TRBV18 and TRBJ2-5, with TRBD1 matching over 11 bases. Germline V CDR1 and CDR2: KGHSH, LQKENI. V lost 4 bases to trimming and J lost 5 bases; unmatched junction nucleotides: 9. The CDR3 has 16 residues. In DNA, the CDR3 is TGTGCCAGCTCACACCGAGGACAGGGGGCGCGTGAGACCCAGTACTTC. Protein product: CASSHRGQGARETQYF.

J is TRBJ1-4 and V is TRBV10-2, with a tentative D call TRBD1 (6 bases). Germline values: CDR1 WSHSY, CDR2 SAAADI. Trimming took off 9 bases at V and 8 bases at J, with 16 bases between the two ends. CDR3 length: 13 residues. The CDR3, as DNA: TGCGCCAGTAGGGACAATGGTAAAGAAAAACTGTTTTTT. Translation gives CASRDNGKEKLFF.

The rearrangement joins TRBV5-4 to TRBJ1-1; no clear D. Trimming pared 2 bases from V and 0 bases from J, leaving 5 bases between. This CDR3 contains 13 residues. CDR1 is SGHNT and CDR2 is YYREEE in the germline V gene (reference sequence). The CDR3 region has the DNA TGTGCCAGCAGCTTAGCAGTGAACACTGAAGCTTTCTTT. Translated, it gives CASSLAVNTEAFF.

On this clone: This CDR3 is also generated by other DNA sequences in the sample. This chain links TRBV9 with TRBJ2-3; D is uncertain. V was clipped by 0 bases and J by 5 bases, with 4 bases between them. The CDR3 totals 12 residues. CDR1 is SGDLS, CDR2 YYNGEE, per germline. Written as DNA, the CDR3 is TGTGCCAGCAGCGTAGCCGGAGATACGCAGTATTTT. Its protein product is CASSVAGDTQYF.

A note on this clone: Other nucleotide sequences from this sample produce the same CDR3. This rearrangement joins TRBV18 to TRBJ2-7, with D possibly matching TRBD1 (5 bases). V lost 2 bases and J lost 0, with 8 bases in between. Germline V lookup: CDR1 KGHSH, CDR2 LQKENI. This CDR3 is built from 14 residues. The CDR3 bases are TGTGCCAGCTCACCATCAGGGATCTCCTACGAGCAGTACTTC. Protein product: CASSPSGISYEQYF.

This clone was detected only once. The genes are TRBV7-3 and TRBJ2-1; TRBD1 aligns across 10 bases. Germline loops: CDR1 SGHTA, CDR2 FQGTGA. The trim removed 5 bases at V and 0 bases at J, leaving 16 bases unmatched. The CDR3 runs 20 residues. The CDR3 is CASSLPGQGTGPSSYNEQFF. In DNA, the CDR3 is TGTGCCAGCAGCCTCCCGGGACAGGGGACAGGTCCGAGCTCCTACAATGAGCAGTTCTTC. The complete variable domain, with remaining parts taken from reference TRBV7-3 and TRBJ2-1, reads GAGVSQTPSNKVTEKGKYVELRCDPISGHTALYWYRQSLGQGPEFLIYFQGTGAADDSGLPNDRFFAVRPEGSVSTLKIQRTERGDSAVYLCASSLPGQGTGPSSYNEQFFGPGTRLTVL.

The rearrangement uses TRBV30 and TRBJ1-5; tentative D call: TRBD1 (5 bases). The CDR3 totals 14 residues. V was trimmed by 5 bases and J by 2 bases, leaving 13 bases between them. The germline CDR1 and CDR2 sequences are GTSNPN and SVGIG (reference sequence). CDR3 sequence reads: CAWGGQGGNQPQHF. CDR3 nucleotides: TGTGCCTGGGGTGGCCAGGGCGGCAATCAGCCCCAGCATTTT.

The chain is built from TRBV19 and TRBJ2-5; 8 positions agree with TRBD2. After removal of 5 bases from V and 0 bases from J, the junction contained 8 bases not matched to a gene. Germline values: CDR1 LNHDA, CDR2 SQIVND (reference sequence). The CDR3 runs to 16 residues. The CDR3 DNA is TGTGCCAGTAGTGCTTTTCCGGGAGGGTACCAAGAGACCCAGTACTTC. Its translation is CASSAFPGGYQETQYF.

The CDR3 DNA is TGTGCCAGTAGTATCCAGGGGACTAGCCCGGGAACAGATACGCAGTATTTT. It specifies CASSIQGTSPGTDTQYF. The V call is TRBV19, the J call TRBJ2-3; 9 positions match TRBD2. The length of the CDR3 is 17 residues. J lost 3 bases, V lost 3 bases, and 10 bases had no gene match. Germline assignment: CDR1 LNHDA and CDR2 SQIVND (reference sequence).

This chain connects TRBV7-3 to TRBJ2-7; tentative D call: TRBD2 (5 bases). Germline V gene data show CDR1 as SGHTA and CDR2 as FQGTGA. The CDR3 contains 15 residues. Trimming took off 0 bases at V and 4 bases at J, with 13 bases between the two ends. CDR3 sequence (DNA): TGTGCCAGCAGCTTAACTCCGGGATCACTTTACGAGCAGTACTTC. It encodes CASSLTPGSLYEQYF.

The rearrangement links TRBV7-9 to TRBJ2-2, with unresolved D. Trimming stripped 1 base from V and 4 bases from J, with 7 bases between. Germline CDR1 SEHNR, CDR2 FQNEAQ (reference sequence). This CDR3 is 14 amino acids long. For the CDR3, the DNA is TGTGCCAGCAGCTTAGTGGTCAGCACCGGGGAGCTGTTTTTT. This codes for CASSLVVSTGELFF.

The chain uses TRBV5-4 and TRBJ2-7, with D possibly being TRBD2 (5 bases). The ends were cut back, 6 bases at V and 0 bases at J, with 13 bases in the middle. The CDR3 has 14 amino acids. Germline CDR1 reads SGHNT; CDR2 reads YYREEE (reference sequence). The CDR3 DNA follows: TGTGCCAGCACCTCTCGGGGAAGCTCCTACGAGCAGTACTTC. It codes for CASTSRGSSYEQYF.

The CDR3 DNA reads as TGCGCCAGCAGCCGCGAAGGGGGTGCCTACGAGCAGTACTTC. Translating it yields CASSREGGAYEQYF. The rearrangement joins TRBV5-1 to TRBJ2-7; perhaps TRBD1 as D (6 bases). The CDR3 loop spans 14 amino acids. CDR1 SGHRS and CDR2 YFSETQ come from the germline V gene. Trimming removed 4 bases from V and 2 bases from J, with 13 bases in between.

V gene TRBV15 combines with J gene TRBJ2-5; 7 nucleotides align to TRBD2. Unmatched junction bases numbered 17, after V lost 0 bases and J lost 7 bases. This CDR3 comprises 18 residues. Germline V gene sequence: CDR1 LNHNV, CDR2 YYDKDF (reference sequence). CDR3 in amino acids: CATSRDLHPGGWGATQYF. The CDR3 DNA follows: TGTGCCACCAGCAGAGATTTACACCCCGGGGGGTGGGGAGCGACCCAGTACTTC. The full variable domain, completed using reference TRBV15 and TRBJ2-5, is DAMVIQNPRYQVTQFGKPVTLSCSQTLNHNVMYWYQQKSSQAPKLLFHYYDKDFNNEADTPDNFQSRRPNTSFCFLDIRSPGLGDTAMYLCATSRDLHPGGWGATQYFGPGTRLLVL.

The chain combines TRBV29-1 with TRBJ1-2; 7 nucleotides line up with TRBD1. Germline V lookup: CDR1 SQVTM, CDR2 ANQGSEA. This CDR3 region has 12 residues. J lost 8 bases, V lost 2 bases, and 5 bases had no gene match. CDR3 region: CSVERGQGGYTF. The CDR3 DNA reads TGCAGCGTTGAAAGGGGGCAAGGCGGCTACACCTTC.

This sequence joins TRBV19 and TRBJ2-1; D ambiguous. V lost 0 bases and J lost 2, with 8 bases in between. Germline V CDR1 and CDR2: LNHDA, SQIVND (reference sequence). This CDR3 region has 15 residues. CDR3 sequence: CASSIDWAAYNEQFF. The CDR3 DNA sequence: TGTGCCAGTAGTATAGACTGGGCGGCCTACAATGAGCAGTTCTTC.